A selection of T cell receptor beta chains follows, all from one sample in a study of metastatic and nonmetastatic thyroid tumors. TCRdb called clones again from the PCR reads with MiXCR. In the table there are approximately 70,000 clones, just over 4% of which are singletons. Sequences were obtained from blood. These receptors were obtained from a female donor with papillary thyroid cancer or a benign thyroid nodule (not recorded which). Some clones in this sample may be carry-over from other donors' samples. Both conserved end residues are trimmed from each CDR3.

v_gene	CDR3aa
TRBV30	AWKKVYTQY
TRBV2	ASSEEDRGPYEQY
TRBV12-3/TRBV12-4	ASTRRAVSSTDTQY
TRBV7-8	ASSLRASGARDTQY
TRBV7-2	ASSLGGQGAEPQH
TRBV20-1	SATGTASYEQY
TRBV12-3/TRBV12-4	ASSLYDGTGFNSPLH
TRBV6-1	ASIAGGGDEQF
TRBV5-4	ASSSKDRTTEAF
TRBV28	ASSPPVGRGPSYEQY
TRBV19	ASTQPSGSFNEQY
TRBV7-9	ASETGRGGNEKLF
TRBV19	ASIPPGEYNHPQH
TRBV28	ASRQNTGGSTNEQY
TRBV7-8	ASSPRTGYTGELF
TRBV2	ASSDWKRENNEQF